The 20 T cell receptor beta chains in this list originate from one sample, sequenced in a study of blood T cell repertoires in COVID-19. This table comes from immunoSEQ multiplex PCR, and its TCRdb copy is limited to in-frame clones, with some not included. The sample lists 90,000 to 120,000 clones, around 82% occurring once. The source material was peripheral blood. These receptors were collected from a human donor in a cohort sampled during active COVID-19.

CDR3 loop: CASSRGQGDGYTF. DNA of the CDR3: TGTGCCAGCAGCCGGGGACAGGGTGATGGCTACACCTTC. This sequence joins TRBV3-1 (or the pseudogene TRBV3-2) and TRBJ1-2; 9 bases align to TRBD1. Germline trimming cut 4 bases from V and 6 bases from J; bases unmatched to any gene: 3. Germline V gene lookup returns CDR1 LGHDT and CDR2 YNNKEL (reference sequence). This CDR3 is built from 13 residues.

The chain carries TRBV27 and TRBJ2-1, with unresolved D. This CDR3 comprises 14 residues. Germline values: CDR1 MNHEY, CDR2 SMNVEV (reference sequence). The V end lost 7 bases, the J end lost 6 bases, and 16 bases lay between the germline ends. The CDR3 nucleotides are TGTGCCAGCAATTTTTTAACCGGTTCCAATGAGCAGTTCTTC. Translated, it gives CASNFLTGSNEQFF.

The chain links TRBV7-2 to TRBJ1-6, with 7 bases lining up with TRBD1. CDR1 SGHTA and CDR2 FQGNSA come from the germline V gene. CDR3 size: 15 residues. The junction had 7 bases not matched to a gene; V was cut back by 1 base and J by 10 bases. DNA for the CDR3: TGTGCCAGCAGCTTAGTTAAGGGGGCGAAGTCACCCCTCCACTTT. This sequence encodes CASSLVKGAKSPLHF.

This sequence joins TRBV27 and TRBJ2-3, with D tentatively TRBD2 (6 bases). Germline V gene sequence: CDR1 MNHEY, CDR2 SMNVEV (reference sequence). The CDR3 covers 11 residues. With 4 bases removed from V and 11 bases from J, the gap between germline ends came to 10 bases. CDR3 nucleotide sequence: TGTGCCAGCAGTTCTGGGGGGTGGCAGTATTTT. Protein product: CASSSGGWQYF.

DNA for the CDR3: TGCGCCAGCAGCGGCGGACAGGGGGCGGGCTATGGCTACACCTTC. Protein: CASSGGQGAGYGYTF. J is TRBJ1-2 and V is TRBV5-1, with 11 nucleotides matching TRBD1. The CDR3 has 15 amino acids. The germline V gene encodes CDR1 SGHRS and CDR2 YFSETQ. V dropped 4 bases and J dropped 4; count of bases not matched to a gene: 6.

The V gene is TRBV5-1, the J gene TRBJ1-2; TRBD1 is a possible D gene (5 bases). Germline CDR1 reads SGHRS; CDR2 reads YFSETQ. Trimming removed 1 base at V and 4 bases at J, with 11 bases between. This CDR3 has 14 residues. CDR3 DNA sequence: TGCGCCAGCAGCTTGTCGAGACAGAGCTATGGCTACACCTTC. This gives the protein CASSLSRQSYGYTF.

The rearrangement links TRBV6-5 to TRBJ1-5, with unresolved D. CDR1 MNHEY and CDR2 SVGAGI come from the germline V gene. The CDR3 runs to 14 residues. Trimming removed 5 bases at V and 5 bases at J, with 13 bases between. CDR3 residues: CASSPRHGDQPQHF. The DNA for the CDR3 is TGTGCCAGCAGTCCCCGGCACGGGGATCAGCCCCAGCATTTT.

The J gene is TRBJ2-3, the V gene TRBV4-3; 8 bases line up with TRBD2. Germline V gene lookup returns CDR1 LGHNA and CDR2 YSLEER. The CDR3 contains 15 residues. V was pared by 3 bases and J by 3 bases, with 5 bases of the junction left unmatched. In DNA, the CDR3 is TGCGCCAGCAGCCACACAGCGGGAGCAACAGATACGCAGTATTTT. Protein: CASSHTAGATDTQYF.

This clone has a single count. The chain employs TRBV2 and TRBJ2-2; 8 bases are a match to TRBD1. Germline-derived CDR1 and CDR2 are SNHLY and FYNNEI. CDR3 length equals 15 residues. J lost 5 bases, V lost 6 bases, and 8 bases had no gene match. This chain's CDR3 is CASRERTGKTGELFF. CDR3 coding DNA: TGTGCCAGCAGGGAGCGGACAGGGAAGACCGGGGAGCTGTTTTTT.

The chain is built from TRBV11-1 and TRBJ1-1; D is perhaps TRBD1 (6 bases). Germline V gives CDR1 SGHAT, CDR2 FQDESV (reference sequence). The CDR3 is 13 amino acids. V gave up 1 base and J gave up 11 bases, with 14 bases separating them. CDR3 in DNA: TGTGCCAGCAGCTTAGGACAGACAGGTCTGGCTTTCTTT. It codes for CASSLGQTGLAFF.

This chain uses TRBV10-3 with TRBJ2-3; 9 bases map to TRBD2. V trimming: 3 bases; J trimming: 4 bases; junction bases outside the gene matches: 8. The CDR3 runs 16 residues. Germline lookup yields CDR1 ENHRY and CDR2 SYGVKD. The CDR3 sequence is CAISDVRGRAADTQYF. As DNA, the CDR3 is TGTGCCATCAGTGATGTTCGCGGGAGGGCCGCAGATACGCAGTATTTT.

The V gene is TRBV30, the J gene TRBJ2-6; no firm D call. The CDR3 has 15 amino acids. V shed 1 base and J shed 1 base, with 8 bases lying between them. Per the germline V gene, CDR1 is GTSNPN and CDR2 is SVGIG (reference sequence). The CDR3 loop is CAWSGARSGANVLTF. CDR3 bases: TGTGCCTGGAGTGGGGCACGGTCTGGGGCCAACGTCCTGACTTTC.

The chain is built from TRBV7-2 and TRBJ1-2, with 9 nucleotides matching TRBD1. In germline, CDR1 is SGHTA, CDR2 FQGNSA. Germline trimming cut 0 bases from V and 7 bases from J; bases unmatched to any gene: 6. The CDR3 sequence is 15 residues long. This chain's CDR3 is CASSLAHGTGSGYTF. CDR3 coding DNA: TGTGCCAGCAGCTTAGCACACGGGACAGGGTCTGGCTACACCTTC.

This chain joins TRBV7-2 and TRBJ2-4, with TRBD2 identical over 7 bases. CDR1 is SGHTA, CDR2 FQGNSA, per germline. The CDR3 contains 15 residues. The V segment lost 2 bases and the J segment 2 bases; nucleotides outside the gene matches: 3. This chain's CDR3 is CASSLPSGTKNIQYF. The CDR3, as DNA: TGTGCCAGCAGCTTACCTAGCGGAACCAAAAACATTCAGTACTTC.

The chain employs TRBV6-2 or TRBV6-3 and TRBJ2-7, with TRBD2 matching over 12 bases. J lost 0 bases, V lost 2 bases, and 2 bases had no gene match. The CDR3 length is 16 residues. Germline V CDR1 and CDR2: MNHEY, SVGEGT. The CDR3 nucleotides are TGTGCCAGCAGTTACCTAGCGGGAGGGAGCTCCTACGAGCAGTACGTC. This gives the protein CASSYLAGGSSYEQYV.

The gene calls are TRBV27 and TRBJ2-3; 13 bases map to TRBD2. The germline V gene has CDR1 MNHEY and CDR2 SMNVEV (reference sequence). The CDR3 sequence is 18 residues long. Unmatched junction bases numbered 9, after V lost 6 bases and J lost 0 bases. The CDR3 protein is CASRTGLAGFGSTDTQYF. The CDR3 nucleotides read TGTGCCAGCAGGACGGGACTAGCGGGATTTGGAAGCACAGATACGCAGTATTTT.

V gene TRBV6-5 combines with J gene TRBJ2-1; 8 nucleotides agree with TRBD2. This CDR3 region has 16 residues. V was clipped by 2 bases and J by 7 bases; unmatched bases: 10. The germline gives CDR1 MNHEY, CDR2 SVGAGI. The CDR3 here is CASSYADGTRANEQFF. CDR3 nucleotide sequence: TGTGCCAGCAGTTACGCTGACGGGACTAGGGCGAATGAGCAGTTCTTC.

V gene TRBV29-1 combines with J gene TRBJ2-4, with D perhaps matching TRBD1 (5 bases). V was pared by 1 base and J by 7 bases, with 11 bases between. Germline CDR1 and CDR2: SQVTM and ANQGSEA. CDR3 length: 13 amino acids. In DNA, the CDR3 is TGCAGCGTTGAAGTTTCGCAGGGCAACATTCAGTACTTC. It specifies CSVEVSQGNIQYF. Full variable domain (outside the CDR3, taken from reference TRBV29-1 and TRBJ2-4): SAVISQKPSRDICQRGTSLTIQCQVDSQVTMMFWYRQQPGQSLTLIATANQGSEATYESGFVIDKFPISRPNLTFSTLTVSNMSPEDSSIYLCSVEVSQGNIQYFGAGTRLSVL.

The chain uses TRBV18 and TRBJ1-2; tentative D call: TRBD1 (5 bases). The CDR3 loop spans 14 amino acids. The germline V gene encodes CDR1 KGHSH and CDR2 LQKENI. The V and J ends lost 6 bases and 4 bases respectively, with 15 bases between them. CDR3 nucleotide sequence: TGTGCCAGCTCCCCAGGGAGTGAAAGCTATGGCTACACCTTC. Protein product: CASSPGSESYGYTF.

Details on this clone: One end of the junction varies from germline; a read error may be responsible. The CDR3 is CVSSTTGGDYEKLFF. CDR3 DNA sequence: TGTGTCAGCAGTACGACAGGGGGGGACTATGAAAAACTGTTTTTT. V is TRBV5-4 and J is TRBJ1-4; 9 bases are a match to TRBD1. Per the germline V gene, CDR1 is SGHNT and CDR2 is YYREEE (reference sequence). The CDR3 runs to 15 residues. The full variable domain, completed using reference TRBV5-4 and TRBJ1-4, is ETGVTQSPTHLIKTRGQQVTLRCSSQSGHNTVSWYQQALGQGPQFIFQYYREEENGRGNFPPRFSGLQFPNYSSELNVNALELDDSALYLCVSSTTGGDYEKLFFGSGTQLSVL.